Listed below are T cell receptor beta chains from one sample, sequenced in a study of early T cells in non-severe SARS-CoV-2 infection. Each CDR3 protein is one row after TCRdb ran MiXCR on the 5' RACE reads. The data show roughly 100,000 distinct CDR3 sequences, less than 15% seen once. Sequencing was performed on whole blood. These TCRs come from an adult who was a healthcare worker with PCR-confirmed SARS-CoV-2 infection or an uninfected control (not recorded which). Each CDR3 is given with its conserved first and last residue.

TRBJ2-1 TRBV9 CASSVAPGSSGSYNEQFF
TRBJ2-7 TRBV29-1 CSVGDYEQYF
TRBJ1-6 TRBV7-2 CASSPRTAYNSPLHF
TRBJ2-3 TRBV11-2 CASTWDRGIDTQYF
TRBJ1-1 TRBV2 CASSEASARNTEAFF
TRBJ2-3 TRBV7-9 CASTQLASSTDTQYF
TRBJ2-5 TRBV12-3/TRBV12-4 CASSLGPTGGTQYF
TRBJ2-2 TRBV28 CASRSTGELFF
TRBJ1-2 TRBV5-1 CASSLKPTDGYTF
TRBJ2-1 TRBV20-1 CSAPRGYEQFF
TRBJ1-1 TRBV19 CARPGQGAGNTEAFF
TRBJ2-1 TRBV27 CASSLSPLGPYNEQFF
TRBJ1-5 TRBV29-1 CSVVWGSNQPQHF
TRBJ2-5 TRBV7-2 CASSFPNQETQYF
TRBJ2-1 TRBV20-1 CSAEGTSYSNEQFF
TRBJ2-3 TRBV20-1 CSARDRFRLSGGYGDTQYF
TRBJ2-7 TRBV2 CASSELAYEQYF
TRBJ2-3 TRBV12-3/TRBV12-4 CASSFLRGGSSTDTQYF
TRBJ1-1 TRBV4-3 CASSLRQGARTEAFF
TRBJ1-2 TRBV15 CATSRDITGYGYTF
TRBJ2-3 TRBV5-1 CASSFGRSDFTDTQYF
TRBJ1-2 TRBV6-5 CASTPGQTHYGYTF
TRBJ2-7 TRBV5-4 CASSLWGGDAYEQYF
TRBJ2-1 TRBV4-1 CASSQVLQTSGGNEQFF
TRBJ2-5 TRBV11-3 CASSTRNGQFETQYF
TRBJ1-1 TRBV7-9 CASSYTGKNTEAFF
TRBJ2-7 TRBV11-2 CASSLGLGSWQYF
TRBJ2-1 TRBV6-5 CASTRPGLGTEQFF
TRBJ2-2 TRBV5-1 CASSLEWSGELFF
TRBJ1-1 TRBV7-2 CASSRTGLEAFF
TRBJ1-2 TRBV20-1 CSLPPTSVYGYTF
TRBJ1-5 TRBV5-1 CASSLEGDYSNQPQHF
TRBJ1-4 TRBV7-6 CASSLGTTNEKLFF
TRBJ2-7 TRBV7-2 CASSLASDRAFTYEQYF
TRBJ2-3 TRBV7-2 CASSLLGQGMDTQYF
TRBJ2-5 TRBV18 CASAFLQAIQETQYF
TRBJ2-5 TRBV29-1 CSVLQLETQYF
TRBJ2-5 TRBV7-2 CASSLALQETQYF
TRBJ1-3 TRBV6-1 CASSEVLGKPTGNTIYF
TRBJ1-6 TRBV7-2 CASSLRQGSSYNSPLHF
TRBJ2-1 TRBV20-1 CSAPNGGLSYNEQFF
TRBJ2-1 TRBV7-2 CASSLDSALAYNEQFF
TRBJ2-1 TRBV4-3 CASSQSGGSYNEQFF
TRBJ2-7 TRBV27 CASRDSYEQYF
TRBJ2-2 TRBV5-6 CASSFGQVRGELFF
TRBJ2-2 TRBV6-1 CASRPDRGLSNTGELFF
TRBJ2-3 TRBV7-2 CASSAGIWGDNTQYF
TRBJ1-2 TRBV10-3 CAISEEGTTYGYTF
TRBJ1-2 TRBV29-1 CSAEGARGGYTF
TRBJ2-5 TRBV20-1 CSARGPKQETQYF
TRBJ1-4 TRBV7-9 CASSLRATNEKLFF
TRBJ1-5 TRBV28 CASSPQRFGNQPQHF
TRBJ2-2 TRBV28 CASSSQGSITGELFF
TRBJ2-7 TRBV28 CASRRQGARYEQYF
TRBJ2-2 TRBV18 CASSPVQNTGELFF